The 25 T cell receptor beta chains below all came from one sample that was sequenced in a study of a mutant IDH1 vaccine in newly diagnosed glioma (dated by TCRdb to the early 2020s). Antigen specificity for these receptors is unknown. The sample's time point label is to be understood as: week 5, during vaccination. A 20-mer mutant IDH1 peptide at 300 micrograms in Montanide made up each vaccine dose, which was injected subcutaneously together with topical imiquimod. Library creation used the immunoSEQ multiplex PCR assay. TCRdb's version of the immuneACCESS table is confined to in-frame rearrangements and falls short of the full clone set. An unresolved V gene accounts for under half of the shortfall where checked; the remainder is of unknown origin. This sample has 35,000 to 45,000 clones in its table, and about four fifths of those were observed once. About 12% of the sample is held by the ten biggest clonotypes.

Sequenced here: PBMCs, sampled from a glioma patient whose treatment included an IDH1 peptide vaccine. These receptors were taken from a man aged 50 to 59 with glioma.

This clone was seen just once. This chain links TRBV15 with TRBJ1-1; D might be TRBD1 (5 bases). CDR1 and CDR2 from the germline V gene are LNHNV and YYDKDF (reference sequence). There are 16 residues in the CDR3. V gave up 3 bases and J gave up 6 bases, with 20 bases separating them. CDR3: CATSSMLSRASPEAFF. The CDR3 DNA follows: TGTGCCACCAGCAGTATGCTCTCCAGGGCCTCCCCTGAAGCTTTCTTT.

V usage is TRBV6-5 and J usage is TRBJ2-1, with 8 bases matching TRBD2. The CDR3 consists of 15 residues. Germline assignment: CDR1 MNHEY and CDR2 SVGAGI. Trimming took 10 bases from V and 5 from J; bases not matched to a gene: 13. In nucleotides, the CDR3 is TGTGCCACACTTCGGTCACTAGCGGAAAACAATGAGCAGTTCTTC. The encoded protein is CATLRSLAENNEQFF.

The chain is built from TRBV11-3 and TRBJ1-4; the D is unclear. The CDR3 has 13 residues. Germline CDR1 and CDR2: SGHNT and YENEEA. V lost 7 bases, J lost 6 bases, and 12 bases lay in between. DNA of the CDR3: TGTGCCAGCACCGGGGTTAACGATGAAAAACTGTTTTTT. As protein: CASTGVNDEKLFF. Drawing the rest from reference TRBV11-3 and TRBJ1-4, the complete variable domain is EAGVVQSPRYKIIEKKQPVAFWCNPISGHNTLYWYLQNLGQGPELLIRYENEEAVDDSQLPKDRFSAERLKGVDSTLKIQPAELGDSAVYLCASTGVNDEKLFFGSGTQLSVL.

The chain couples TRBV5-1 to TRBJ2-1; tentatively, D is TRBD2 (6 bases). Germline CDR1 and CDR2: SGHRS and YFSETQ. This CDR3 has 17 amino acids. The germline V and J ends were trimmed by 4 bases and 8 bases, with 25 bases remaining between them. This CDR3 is CASSAIGDSSGGDEQFF. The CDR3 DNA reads TGCGCCAGCAGCGCCATCGGGGACTCTTCAGGAGGGGATGAGCAGTTCTTC.

The CDR3 loop reads CASSLRTAFGDTQYF. For the CDR3, the DNA is TGTGCCAGTAGTTTACGGACAGCCTTCGGGGATACGCAGTATTTT. The V call is TRBV19, the J call TRBJ2-3; the D gene is possibly TRBD1 (6 bases). Germline V gene sequence: CDR1 LNHDA, CDR2 SQIVND (reference sequence). The CDR3 spans 15 residues. Between the trimmed V and J ends, which lost 5 bases and 6 bases, there was a span of 18 bases.

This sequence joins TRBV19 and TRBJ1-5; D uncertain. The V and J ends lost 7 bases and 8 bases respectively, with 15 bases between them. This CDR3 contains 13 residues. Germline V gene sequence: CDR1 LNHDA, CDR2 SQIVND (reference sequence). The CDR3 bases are TGTGCCAGTACTATGAGGCGGGAGGAGCCCCAGCATTTT. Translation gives CASTMRREEPQHF.

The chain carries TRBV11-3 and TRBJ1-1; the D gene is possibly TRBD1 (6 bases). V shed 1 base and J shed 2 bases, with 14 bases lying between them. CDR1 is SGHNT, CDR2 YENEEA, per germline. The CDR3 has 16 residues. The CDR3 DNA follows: TGTGCCAGCAGCTTAGGAGGGGGACGGTCAAACACTGAAGCTTTCTTT. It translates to CASSLGGGRSNTEAFF.

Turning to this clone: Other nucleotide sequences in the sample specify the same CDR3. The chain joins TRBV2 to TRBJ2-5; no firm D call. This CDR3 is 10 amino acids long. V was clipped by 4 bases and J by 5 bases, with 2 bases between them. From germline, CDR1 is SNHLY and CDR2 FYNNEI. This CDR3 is CASSGETQYF. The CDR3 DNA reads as TGTGCCAGCAGTGGTGAGACCCAGTACTTC.

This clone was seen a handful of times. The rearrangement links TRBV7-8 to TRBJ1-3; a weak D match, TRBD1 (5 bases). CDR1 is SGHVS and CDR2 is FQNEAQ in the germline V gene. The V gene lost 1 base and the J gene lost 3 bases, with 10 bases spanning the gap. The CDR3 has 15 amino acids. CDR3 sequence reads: CASSLGGVDGNTIYF. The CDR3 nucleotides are TGTGCCAGCAGCTTAGGGGGGGTAGATGGAAACACCATATATTTT.

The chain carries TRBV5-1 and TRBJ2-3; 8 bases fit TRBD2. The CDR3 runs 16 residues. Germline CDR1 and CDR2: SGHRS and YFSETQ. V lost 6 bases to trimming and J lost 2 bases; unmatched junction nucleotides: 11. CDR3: CASTPYTSGYTDTQYF. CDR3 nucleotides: TGCGCCAGCACCCCTTACACTAGCGGATACACAGATACGCAGTATTTT.

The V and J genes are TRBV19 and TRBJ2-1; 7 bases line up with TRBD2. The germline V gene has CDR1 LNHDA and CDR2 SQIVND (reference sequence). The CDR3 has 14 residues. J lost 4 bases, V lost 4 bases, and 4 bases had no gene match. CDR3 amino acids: CASSTSGEYNEQFF. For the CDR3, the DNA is TGTGCCAGTAGTACCAGCGGGGAGTACAATGAGCAGTTCTTC.

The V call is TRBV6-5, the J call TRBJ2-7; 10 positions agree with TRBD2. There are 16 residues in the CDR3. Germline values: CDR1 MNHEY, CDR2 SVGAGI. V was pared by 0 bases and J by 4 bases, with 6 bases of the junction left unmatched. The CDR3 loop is CASSYSSASGSYEQYF. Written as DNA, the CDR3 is TGTGCCAGCAGTTACTCGAGTGCTAGCGGGAGTTACGAGCAGTACTTC.

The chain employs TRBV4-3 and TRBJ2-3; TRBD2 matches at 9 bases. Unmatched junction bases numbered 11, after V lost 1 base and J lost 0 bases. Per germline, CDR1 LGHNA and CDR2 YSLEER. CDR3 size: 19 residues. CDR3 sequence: CASSQGASGAGSSTDTQYF. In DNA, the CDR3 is TGCGCCAGCAGCCAAGGAGCTAGCGGGGCAGGCTCTAGCACAGATACGCAGTATTTT.

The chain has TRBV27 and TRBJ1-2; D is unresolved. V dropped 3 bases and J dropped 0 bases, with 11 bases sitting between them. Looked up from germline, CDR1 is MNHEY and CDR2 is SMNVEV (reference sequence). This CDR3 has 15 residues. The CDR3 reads CASSFIGEANYGYTF. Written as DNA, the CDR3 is TGTGCCAGCAGTTTTATCGGGGAAGCTAACTATGGCTACACCTTC.

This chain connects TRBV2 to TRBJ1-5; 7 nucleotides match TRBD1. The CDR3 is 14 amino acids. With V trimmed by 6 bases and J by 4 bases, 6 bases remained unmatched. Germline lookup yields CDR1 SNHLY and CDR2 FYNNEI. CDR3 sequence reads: CASRTGVQNQPQHF. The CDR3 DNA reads TGTGCCAGCAGAACAGGGGTTCAAAATCAGCCCCAGCATTTT.

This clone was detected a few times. Here the CDR3 DNA reads TGTGCCAGCAGTAGGACAGGGCCGAATCAGCCCCAGCATTTT. This encodes CASSRTGPNQPQHF. The chain employs TRBV25-1 and TRBJ1-5, with 8 bases lining up with TRBD1. Germline values: CDR1 MGHDK, CDR2 SYGVNS. V dropped 5 bases and J dropped 4; count of bases not matched to a gene: 4. The CDR3 is 14 amino acids.

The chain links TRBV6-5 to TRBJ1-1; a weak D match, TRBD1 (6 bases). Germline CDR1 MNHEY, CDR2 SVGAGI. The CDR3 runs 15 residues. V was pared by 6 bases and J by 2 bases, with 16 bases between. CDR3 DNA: TGTGCCAGCAGGCCCCGGACAGAACCTAACACTGAAGCTTTCTTT. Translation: CASRPRTEPNTEAFF.

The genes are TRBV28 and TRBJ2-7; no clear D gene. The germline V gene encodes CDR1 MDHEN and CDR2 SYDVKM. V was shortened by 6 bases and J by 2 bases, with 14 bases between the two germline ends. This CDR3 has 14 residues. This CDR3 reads CASRAPGSAYEQYF. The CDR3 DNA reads TGTGCCAGCAGGGCCCCCGGGTCGGCCTACGAGCAGTACTTC.

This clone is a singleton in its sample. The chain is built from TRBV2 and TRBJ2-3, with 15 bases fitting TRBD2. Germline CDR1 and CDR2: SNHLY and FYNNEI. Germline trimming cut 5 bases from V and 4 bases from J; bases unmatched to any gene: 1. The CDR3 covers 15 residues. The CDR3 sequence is CASSWTSGGADTQYF. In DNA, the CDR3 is TGTGCCAGCAGTTGGACTAGCGGGGGGGCAGATACGCAGTATTTT.

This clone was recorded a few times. CDR3 sequence reads: CSGGQGETEAFF. CDR3 nucleotide sequence: TGCAGCGGGGGACAGGGTGAGACTGAAGCTTTCTTT. The V and J genes are TRBV29-1 and TRBJ1-1; 9 bases are shared with TRBD1. Germline-derived CDR1 and CDR2 are SQVTM and ANQGSEA. The V and J ends lost 7 bases and 5 bases, in that order; junction bases with no gene match: 5. The CDR3 has 12 amino acids.

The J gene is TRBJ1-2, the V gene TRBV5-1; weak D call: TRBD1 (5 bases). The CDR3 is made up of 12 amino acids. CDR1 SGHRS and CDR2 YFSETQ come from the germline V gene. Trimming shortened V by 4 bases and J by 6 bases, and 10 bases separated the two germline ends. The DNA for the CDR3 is TGCGCCAGCAGCCCTGCGGGGGATGGCTACACCTTC. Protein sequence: CASSPAGDGYTF.

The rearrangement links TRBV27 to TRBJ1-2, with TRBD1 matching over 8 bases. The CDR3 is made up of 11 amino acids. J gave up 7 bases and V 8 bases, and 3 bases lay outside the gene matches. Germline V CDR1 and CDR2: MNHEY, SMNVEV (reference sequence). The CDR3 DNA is TGTGCCAGCGGACAGGGTTCTGGCTACACCTTC. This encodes CASGQGSGYTF.

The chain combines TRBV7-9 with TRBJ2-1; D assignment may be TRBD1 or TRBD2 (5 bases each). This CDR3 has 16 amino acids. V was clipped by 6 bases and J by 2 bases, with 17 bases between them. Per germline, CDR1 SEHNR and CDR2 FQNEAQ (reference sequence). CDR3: CASRMTGTGTYNEQFF. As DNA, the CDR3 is TGTGCCAGCAGGATGACCGGGACGGGGACCTACAATGAGCAGTTCTTC.

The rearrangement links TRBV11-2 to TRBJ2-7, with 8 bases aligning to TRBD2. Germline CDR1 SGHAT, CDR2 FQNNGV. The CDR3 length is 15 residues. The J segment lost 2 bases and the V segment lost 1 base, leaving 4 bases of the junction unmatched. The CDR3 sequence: CASSLGTGGPYEQYF. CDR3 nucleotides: TGTGCCAGCAGCTTAGGGACGGGAGGGCCCTACGAGCAGTACTTC. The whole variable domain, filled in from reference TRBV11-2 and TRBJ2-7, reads EAGVAQSPRYKIIEKRQSVAFWCNPISGHATLYWYQQILGQGPKLLIQFQNNGVVDDSQLPKDRFSAERLKGVDSTLKIQPAKLEDSAVYLCASSLGTGGPYEQYFGPGTRLTVT.

In nucleotides, the CDR3 is TGTGCCAGCAGCCCCAGAGGGGGCCGATACGGGGAGCTGTTTTTT. The encoded protein is CASSPRGGRYGELFF. This chain joins TRBV7-3 and TRBJ2-2; TRBD1 agrees at 7 bases. CDR3 length: 15 amino acids. Germline CDR1 and CDR2: SGHTA and FQGTGA. V was pared by 5 bases and J by 7 bases, with 10 bases of the junction left unmatched.